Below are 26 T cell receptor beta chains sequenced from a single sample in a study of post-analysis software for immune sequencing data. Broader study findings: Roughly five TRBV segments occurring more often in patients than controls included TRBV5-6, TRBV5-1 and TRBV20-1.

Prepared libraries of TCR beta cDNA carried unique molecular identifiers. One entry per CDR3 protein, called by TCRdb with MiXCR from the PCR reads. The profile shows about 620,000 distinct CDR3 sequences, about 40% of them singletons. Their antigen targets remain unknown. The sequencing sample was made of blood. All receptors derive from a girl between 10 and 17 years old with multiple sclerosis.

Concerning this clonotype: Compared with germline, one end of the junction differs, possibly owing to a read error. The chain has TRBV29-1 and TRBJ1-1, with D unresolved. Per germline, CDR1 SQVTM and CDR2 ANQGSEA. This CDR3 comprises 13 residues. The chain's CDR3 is CSVVEVMNAEAFF. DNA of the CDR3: TGCAGCGTTGTGGAGGTTATGAACGCTGAAGCTTTCTTT.

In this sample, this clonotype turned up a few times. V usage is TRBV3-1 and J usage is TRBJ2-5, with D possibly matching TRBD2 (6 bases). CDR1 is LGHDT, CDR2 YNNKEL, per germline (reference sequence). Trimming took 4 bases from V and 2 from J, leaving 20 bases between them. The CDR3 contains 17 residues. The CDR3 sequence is CASSPGANRRGQETQYF. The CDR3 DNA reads TGTGCCAGCAGCCCCGGGGCCAACCGGCGGGGTCAAGAGACCCAGTACTTC.

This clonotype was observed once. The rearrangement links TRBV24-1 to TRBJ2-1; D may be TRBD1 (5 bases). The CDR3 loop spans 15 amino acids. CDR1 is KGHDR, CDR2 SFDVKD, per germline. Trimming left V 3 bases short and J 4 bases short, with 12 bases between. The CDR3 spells CATSDQTVLYNEQFF. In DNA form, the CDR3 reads TGTGCCACCAGTGATCAGACAGTCTTATACAATGAGCAGTTCTTC.

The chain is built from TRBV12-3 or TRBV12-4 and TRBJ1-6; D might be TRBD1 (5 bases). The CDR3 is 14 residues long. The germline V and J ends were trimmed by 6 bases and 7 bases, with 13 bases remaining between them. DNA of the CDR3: TGTGCCAGCAGCCCCGGGACGGTGAATTCACCCCTCCACTTT. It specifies CASSPGTVNSPLHF.

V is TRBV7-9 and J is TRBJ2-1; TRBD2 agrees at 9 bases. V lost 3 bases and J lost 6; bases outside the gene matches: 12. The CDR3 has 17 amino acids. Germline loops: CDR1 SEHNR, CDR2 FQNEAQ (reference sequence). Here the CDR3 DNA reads TGTGCCAGCAGCTTGAGGGGAGCGGGAGGCGGGTCCAATGAGCAGTTCTTC. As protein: CASSLRGAGGGSNEQFF.

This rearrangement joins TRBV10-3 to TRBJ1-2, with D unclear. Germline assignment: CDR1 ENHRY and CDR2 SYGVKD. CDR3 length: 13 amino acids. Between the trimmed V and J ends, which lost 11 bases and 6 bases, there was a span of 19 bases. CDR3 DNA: TGTGCCGTCGACTCAGAAGAGGTGGATGGCTACACCTTC. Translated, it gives CAVDSEEVDGYTF.

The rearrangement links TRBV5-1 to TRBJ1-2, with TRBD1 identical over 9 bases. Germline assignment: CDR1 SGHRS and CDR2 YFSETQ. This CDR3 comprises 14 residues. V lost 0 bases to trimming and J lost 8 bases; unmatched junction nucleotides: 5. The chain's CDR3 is CASSLGGQGSGYTF. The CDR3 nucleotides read TGCGCCAGCAGCTTGGGGGGACAGGGATCCGGCTACACCTTC.

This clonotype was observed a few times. CDR3 sequence reads: CSARGSDSIYGYTF. The CDR3 DNA reads as TGCAGCGCTAGGGGAAGCGACAGCATCTATGGCTACACCTTC. This sequence joins TRBV29-1 and TRBJ1-2; D possibly corresponds to TRBD1 (5 bases). The ends were cut back, 7 bases at V and 4 bases at J, with 19 bases in the middle. Germline V gene sequence: CDR1 SQVTM, CDR2 ANQGSEA. The CDR3 is 14 residues long.

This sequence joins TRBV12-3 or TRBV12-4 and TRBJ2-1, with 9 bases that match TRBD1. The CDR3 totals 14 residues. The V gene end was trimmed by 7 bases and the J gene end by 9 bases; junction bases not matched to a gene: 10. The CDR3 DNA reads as TGTGCCAGCACTTCCGACAGGGGGAATACTGAGCAGTTCTTC. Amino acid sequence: CASTSDRGNTEQFF.

The CDR3 reads CASSLRGAVHEQFF. CDR3 in DNA: TGTGCCAGCAGCTTGAGGGGGGCTGTCCATGAGCAGTTCTTC. The chain employs TRBV5-5 and TRBJ2-1; D may correspond to TRBD1 or TRBD2 (6 bases each). CDR3 size: 14 residues. CDR1 and CDR2 (germline): SGHKS, YYEKEE (reference sequence). V lost 1 base to trimming and J lost 8 bases, with 13 bases between them.

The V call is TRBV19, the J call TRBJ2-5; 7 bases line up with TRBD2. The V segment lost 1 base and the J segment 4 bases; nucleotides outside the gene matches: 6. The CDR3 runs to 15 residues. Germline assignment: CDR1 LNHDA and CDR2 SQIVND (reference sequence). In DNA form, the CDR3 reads TGTGCCAGTAGTATAGTTTCTCCGGGGGGAGAGACCCAGTACTTC. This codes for CASSIVSPGGETQYF.

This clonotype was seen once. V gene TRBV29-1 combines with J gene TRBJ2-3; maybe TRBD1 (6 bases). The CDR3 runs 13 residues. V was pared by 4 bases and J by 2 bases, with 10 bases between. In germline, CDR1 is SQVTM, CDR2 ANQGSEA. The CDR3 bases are TGCAGCGTTGGAGGGGGAATCACAGATACGCAGTATTTT. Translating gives CSVGGGITDTQYF.

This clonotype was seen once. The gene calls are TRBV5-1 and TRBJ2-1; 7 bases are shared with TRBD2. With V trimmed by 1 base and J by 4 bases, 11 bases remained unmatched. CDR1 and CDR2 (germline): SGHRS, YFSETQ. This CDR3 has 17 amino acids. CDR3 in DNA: TGCGCCAGCAGCTTGTTGCCTAGCGGAGGGGTGTACAATGAGCAGTTCTTC. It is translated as CASSLLPSGGVYNEQFF.

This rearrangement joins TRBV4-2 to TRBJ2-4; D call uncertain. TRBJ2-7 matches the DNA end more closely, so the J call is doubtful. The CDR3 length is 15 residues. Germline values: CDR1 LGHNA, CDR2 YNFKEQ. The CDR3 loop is CASSQVLGYRDEQYF. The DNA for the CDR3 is TGTGCCAGCAGCCAAGTCTTGGGGTATCGCGACGAGCAGTACTTC.

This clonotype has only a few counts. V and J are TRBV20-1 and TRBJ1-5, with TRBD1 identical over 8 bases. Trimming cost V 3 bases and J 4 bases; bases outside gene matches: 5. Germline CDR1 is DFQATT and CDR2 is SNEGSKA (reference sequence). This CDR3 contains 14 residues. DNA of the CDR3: TGCAGTGCTAGCGCAGGGGGCGCAAATCAGCCCCAGCATTTT. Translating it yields CSASAGGANQPQHF.

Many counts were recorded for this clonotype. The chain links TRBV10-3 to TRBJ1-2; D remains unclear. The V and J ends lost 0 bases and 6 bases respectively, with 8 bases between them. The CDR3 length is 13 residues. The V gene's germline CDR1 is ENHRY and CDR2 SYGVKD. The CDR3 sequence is CAISESSQDGYTF. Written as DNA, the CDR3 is TGTGCCATCAGTGAGTCGTCGCAAGATGGCTACACCTTC.

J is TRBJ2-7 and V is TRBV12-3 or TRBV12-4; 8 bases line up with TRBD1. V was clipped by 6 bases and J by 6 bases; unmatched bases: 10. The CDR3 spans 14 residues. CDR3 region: CASSLDREALEQYF. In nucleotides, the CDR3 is TGTGCCAGCAGCCTGGACAGGGAGGCCCTCGAGCAGTACTTC.

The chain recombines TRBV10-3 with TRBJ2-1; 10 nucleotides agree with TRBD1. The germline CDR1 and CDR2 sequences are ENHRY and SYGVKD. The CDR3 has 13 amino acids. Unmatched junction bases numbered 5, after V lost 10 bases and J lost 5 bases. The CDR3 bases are TGTGCCACGGGACAGGGGACCAACAATGAGCAGTTCTTC. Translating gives CATGQGTNNEQFF.

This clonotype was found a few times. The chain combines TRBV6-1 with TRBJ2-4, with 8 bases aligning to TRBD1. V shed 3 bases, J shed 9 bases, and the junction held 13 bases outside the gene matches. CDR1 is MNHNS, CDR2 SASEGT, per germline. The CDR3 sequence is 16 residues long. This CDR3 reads CASSDVSRTGYSIQYF. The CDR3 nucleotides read TGTGCCAGCAGTGACGTCTCCAGGACAGGGTATAGCATTCAGTACTTC.

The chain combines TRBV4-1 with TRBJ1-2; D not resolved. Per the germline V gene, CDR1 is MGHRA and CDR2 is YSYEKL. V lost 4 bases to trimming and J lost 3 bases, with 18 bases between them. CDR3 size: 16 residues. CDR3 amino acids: CASSPKEQAGHYGYTF. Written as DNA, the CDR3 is TGCGCCAGCAGCCCCAAGGAGCAGGCGGGTCACTATGGCTACACCTTC.

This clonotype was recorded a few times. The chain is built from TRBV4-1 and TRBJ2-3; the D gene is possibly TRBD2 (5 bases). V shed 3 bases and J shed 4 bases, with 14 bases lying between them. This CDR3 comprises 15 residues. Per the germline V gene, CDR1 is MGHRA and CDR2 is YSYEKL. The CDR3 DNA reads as TGCGCCAGCAGCCAGGCCGCTAGCTACGCAGATACGCAGTATTTT. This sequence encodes CASSQAASYADTQYF.

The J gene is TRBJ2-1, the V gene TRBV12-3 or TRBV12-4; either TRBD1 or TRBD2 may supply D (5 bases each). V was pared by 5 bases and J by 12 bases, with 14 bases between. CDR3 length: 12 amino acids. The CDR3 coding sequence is TGTGCCAGCAGTCCGGGGCACATGAGGCAGTTCTTC. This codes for CASSPGHMRQFF.

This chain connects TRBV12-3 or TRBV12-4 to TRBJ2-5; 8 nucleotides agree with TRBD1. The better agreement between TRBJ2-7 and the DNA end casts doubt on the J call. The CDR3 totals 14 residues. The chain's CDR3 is CASSLTGQGDEQYF. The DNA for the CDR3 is TGTGCCAGCAGTTTAACAGGACAGGGCGACGAGCAGTACTTC.

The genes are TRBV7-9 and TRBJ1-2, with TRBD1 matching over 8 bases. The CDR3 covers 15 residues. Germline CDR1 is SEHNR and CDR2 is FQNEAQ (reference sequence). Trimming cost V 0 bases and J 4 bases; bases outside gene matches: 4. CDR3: CASSLAGQGFYGYTF. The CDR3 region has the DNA TGTGCCAGCAGCTTAGCCGGACAGGGATTCTATGGCTACACCTTC.

The CDR3 loop is CASSVDGGGLGRTYEQYF. The CDR3 DNA reads as TGTGCCAGCAGCGTAGATGGGGGGGGCCTAGGTAGGACCTACGAGCAGTACTTC. The V and J genes are TRBV9 and TRBJ2-7; a weak D match, TRBD2 (7 bases). The length of the CDR3 is 18 residues. V was shortened by 0 bases and J by 2 bases, with 21 bases between the two germline ends. CDR1 is SGDLS and CDR2 is YYNGEE in the germline V gene. The full variable domain, rest sourced from reference TRBV9 and TRBJ2-7, is DSGVTQTPKHLITATGQRVTLRCSPRSGDLSVYWYQQSLDQGLQFLIQYYNGEERAKGNILERFSAQQFPDLHSELNLSSLELGDSALYFCASSVDGGGLGRTYEQYFGPGTRLTVT.

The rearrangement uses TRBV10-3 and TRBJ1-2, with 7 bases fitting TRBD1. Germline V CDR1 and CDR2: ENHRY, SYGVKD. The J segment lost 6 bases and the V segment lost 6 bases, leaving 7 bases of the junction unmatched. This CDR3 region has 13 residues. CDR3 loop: CAIRVDRENGYTF. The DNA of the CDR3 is TGTGCCATCAGAGTTGACAGGGAGAATGGCTACACCTTC.